This note documents a single T cell receptor beta chain sequence. The antigen it binds to is not known. Base qualities are not recorded, but no much larger clone differs from it by a single base. This sample is drawn from a study of vaccination and CD4 T cells after COVID-19 (dated by TCRdb to 2022 to 2024). Describing the broader study: SARS-CoV-2 positivity had been established in the convalescent patients by nasal swab PCR, and mild disease was recorded in about 9 of these patients and severe disease in one. The convalescent cohort comprised six males and four females, including two Hispanic individuals, seven Caucasians, two Asians and one multiracial person. Participants got two doses of the Pfizer-BioNTech BNT162b2 vaccine (n=8) or two doses of the Moderna mRNA-1273 vaccine (n=2). Post-COVID blood samples from convalescent patients were collected a median of 101 days after diagnosis, with a range of 35 to 161 days. Post-vaccine blood samples were collected a median of about 66 days after the second vaccine dose, ranging from roughly 13 to 250 days. For stimulating the cultures, overlapping spike peptide pools were used, derived from SARS-CoV-2 as well as from the common cold coronaviruses HCoV-NL63, HCoV-OC43 and HCoV-229E. In control cultures, a CEFX viral epitope pool was used as positive control, an HIV-1 Nef peptide pool was used as negative control, or no peptide was added. In 10 COVID-19 convalescent patients and a handful of infection-naive healthy vaccine recipients, researchers compared the spike-specific CD4+ TCR repertoire from before mRNA vaccination with the repertoire from after. What the research found in general, with its limitations: In convalescent patients, a median 86.3% of post-vaccine SARS-CoV-2-reactive clones were detected only after vaccination, and vaccine-specific priming was suggested by this finding. Of the vaccine-specific clones found in convalescent patients, nearly all (304 of 307) were mono-reactive for SARS-CoV-2 spike instead of being cross-reactive with common cold coronaviruses. The median count of SARS-CoV-2-reactive clonotypes went up from 20 to 25 after infection to more than 30 after vaccination, although the change was not significant. The study included relatively few convalescent patients and did not analyze early timepoints after natural infection.

Receptor amplification or capture employed PCR. At the Johns Hopkins FTIC core, DNA from the cultured CD4+ T cells underwent TCR sequencing with the Oncomine TCR Beta short-read assay. The QIAamp micro DNA kit was used to extract genomic DNA from the cultured CD4+ T cells. The Oncomine TCR Beta libraries from cultured CD4+ T cells were pooled using unique dual indexes and then sequenced on an Illumina iSeq 100. On the authors' methods: Non-productive sequences were filtered out, and CDR3s that did not start with C, did not end with F or W, or were shorter than 7 amino acids were discarded. The MANAFEST web application was used to identify antigen-specific clonotypes by comparing peptide-stimulated wells against reference wells and other culture wells. To be called positive, a clone needed an FDR below 0.05, an odds ratio above 5, and a productive frequency above 0.1% in at least two of three replicate wells. Cross-reactive clonotypes were defined as significantly expanded in both SARS-CoV-2 spike wells and at least one common cold coronavirus spike condition. Levenshtein distances (stringdist) and unrooted phylogenetic trees (ape) in R version 3.6.1 were used to assess CDR3 homology. TCRdb reworked the public reads: Q25 trimming with fastp, MiXCR clone assembly, productive beta chains retained. Records with the same CDR3 protein are collapsed into one entry carrying the most frequent genes and DNA. The V and J calls were not made by the authors but by TCRdb's processing. This sample has tens of thousands of distinct CDR3 sequences in its table, and about 45% of those were observed once. Roughly 4.8% of the sample is held by the ten biggest clonotypes.

According to the germline V gene, CDR1 reads SNHLY and CDR2 reads FYNNEI. V is trimmed back by 2 bases and J by 3 bases, and the junction contains 6 bases that no gene match accounts for. The CDR3 holds 15 amino acids from the cysteine to the phenylalanine. Only the CDR3 DNA stays, 45 bases, in frame from base 1. The meaning of the sample's treatment or condition label: roughly 11-day PBMC culture with coronavirus spike peptide pools or control peptides (ViraFEST assay). The ViraFEST assay was used in the study, in which antigen-specific T cells were expanded with peptide pools and expanded clonotypes were subsequently identified by TCR sequencing. Positive SARS-CoV-2 PCR tests in the convalescent patients dated from March to December 2020, before Alpha, Beta and Delta variants emerged in the United States. About 2 million PBMCs per well were cultured in IMDM with 5% human AB serum and roughly 9.3 IU/ml IL-2, plus 10 ug/ml peptide pools. On days 3 and 7, half of the culture medium was replaced with fresh IL-2-containing medium. After around 10 days of culture, CD4+ T cells were isolated by negative selection using the EasySep CD4+ T cell isolation kit. Ficoll-Paque Plus gradient centrifugation was used to isolate PBMCs from whole blood, and the isolated PBMCs were then either used fresh or cryopreserved at -140C. Culture conditions were generally each tested in triplicate wells.

The sequencing sample was made of CD4+ T cells from blood, cultured in vitro. The chain joins TRBV2 to TRBJ2-7; the junction holds 8 bases that match TRBD1. The sequence derives from a human donor who had recovered from COVID-19. The CDR3 reads as follows: CASSEQGQVFYEQYF. The DNA sequence is TGTGCCAGCAGTGAACAGGGACAGGTATTCTACGAGCAGTACTTC.